A single sample is the source of the 14 T cell receptor beta chains below, sequenced in a study of beta chain features in type 1 diabetes. The sequenced template was cDNA made from the entire isolated RNA. Here immunoSEQ multiplex PCR was the method, and the copy in TCRdb shows in-frame clones only, minus some. The sample lists 350,000 to 400,000 clones; around 16% were seen once. Sequenced: naive CD4+ T cells from blood. These receptors came from a woman under 30 in good health.

The chain's CDR3 is CASSLESAGTENEQFF. In DNA form, the CDR3 reads TGTGCCAGCAGCTTAGAATCCGCCGGGACAGAAAATGAGCAGTTCTTC. The V gene is TRBV7-9, the J gene TRBJ2-1, with 7 bases aligning to TRBD1. Germline V lookup: CDR1 SEHNR, CDR2 FQNEAQ (reference sequence). This CDR3 comprises 16 residues. Trimming took 1 base from V and 7 from J; bases not matched to a gene: 10.

The genes are TRBV29-1 and TRBJ2-6; 7 bases align to TRBD1. The CDR3 runs to 18 residues. Germline-derived CDR1 and CDR2 are SQVTM and ANQGSEA. The V and J ends lost 1 base and 3 bases, in that order; junction bases with no gene match: 12. The CDR3 reads CSVEAFGRGKSGANVLTF. CDR3 nucleotides: TGCAGCGTTGAAGCGTTCGGCAGGGGGAAGAGTGGGGCCAACGTCCTGACTTTC.

The chain recombines TRBV5-4 with TRBJ2-7; possibly TRBD1 for D (7 bases). Germline V gene data show CDR1 as SGHNT and CDR2 as YYREEE (reference sequence). The V end lost 3 bases, the J end lost 3 bases, and 16 bases lay between the germline ends. There are 15 residues in the CDR3. CDR3 residues: CASSYNGQEGYEQYF. The CDR3 DNA reads as TGTGCCAGCAGCTATAACGGACAGGAGGGCTACGAGCAGTACTTC.

The table lists this clone with a few counts. Other DNA variants within this sample encode the same CDR3. The rearrangement links TRBV7-9 to TRBJ1-5, with 9 bases aligning to TRBD1. Germline CDR1 SEHNR, CDR2 FQNEAQ (reference sequence). CDR3 size: 14 residues. Trimming removed 3 bases from V and 4 bases from J; junction bases left unmatched: 1. The CDR3 DNA is TGTGCCAGCAGCTTCGGACAGGGGAATCAGCCCCAGCATTTT. Protein product: CASSFGQGNQPQHF.

V and J are TRBV4-1 and TRBJ1-5, with no clear D. In germline, CDR1 is MGHRA, CDR2 YSYEKL. Trimming shortened V by 3 bases and J by 7 bases, and 19 bases separated the two germline ends. The CDR3 length is 16 residues. CDR3 residues: CASSQVTVENGQPQHF. CDR3 DNA: TGCGCCAGCAGCCAGGTAACAGTGGAAAACGGACAGCCCCAGCATTTT.

The chain links TRBV27 to TRBJ2-2; D possibly corresponds to TRBD1 (6 bases). The CDR3 runs 14 residues. Per germline, CDR1 MNHEY and CDR2 SMNVEV (reference sequence). Trimming cost V 3 bases and J 4 bases, with 9 bases left between them. CDR3 DNA sequence: TGTGCCAGCAGTTTCAGAGGGGGCACCGGGGAGCTGTTTTTT. This sequence encodes CASSFRGGTGELFF.

The rearrangement joins TRBV28 to TRBJ2-7; D gene unclear. V gave up 10 bases and J gave up 6 bases, with 13 bases separating them. Germline V gene lookup returns CDR1 MDHEN and CDR2 SYDVKM. The CDR3 has 11 amino acids. The CDR3 nucleotides read TGTGCCACCACCTACCTTGGCGAGCAGTACTTC. It yields the protein CATTYLGEQYF.

A word on this clone: Other nucleotide sequences in the sample specify the same CDR3. CDR3 nucleotides: TGTGCCAGCAGTGTGAGCTACGAGCAGTACTTC. Translating it yields CASSVSYEQYF. The gene calls are TRBV28 and TRBJ2-7; D not certain. The V and J ends lost 5 bases and 3 bases respectively, with 5 bases between them. This CDR3 is 11 amino acids long. The germline V gene encodes CDR1 MDHEN and CDR2 SYDVKM.

V is TRBV30 and J is TRBJ2-3; 11 bases agree with TRBD2. The CDR3 contains 14 residues. V gave up 6 bases and J gave up 4 bases; unmatched junction bases: 6. In germline, CDR1 is GTSNPN, CDR2 SVGIG (reference sequence). DNA for the CDR3: TGTGCCTGTCTGGGACTAGCGGAGTCAGATACGCAGTATTTT. This gives the protein CACLGLAESDTQYF. The entire variable domain, with the rest obtained from reference TRBV30 and TRBJ2-3, is as follows: SQTIHQWPATLVQPVGSPLSLECTVEGTSNPNLYWYRQAAGRGLQLLFYSVGIGQISSEVPQNLSASRPQDRQFILSSKKLLLSDSGFYLCACLGLAESDTQYFGPGTRLTVL.

The chain uses TRBV28 and TRBJ2-7, with unresolved D. The CDR3 runs to 11 residues. V lost 4 bases, J lost 9 bases, and 10 bases lay in between. In germline, CDR1 is MDHEN, CDR2 SYDVKM. The CDR3 DNA follows: TGTGCCAGCAGTTCACTCACGGGGCAGTACTTC. It translates to CASSSLTGQYF.

The rearrangement links TRBV29-1 to TRBJ2-3, with a tentative D call TRBD2 (6 bases). The CDR3 consists of 13 residues. V lost 8 bases and J lost 4, with 16 bases in between. In germline, CDR1 is SQVTM, CDR2 ANQGSEA. The CDR3 sequence: CSSLPWEADTQYF. The CDR3, as DNA: TGCAGCTCGCTCCCCTGGGAGGCAGATACGCAGTATTTT.

In its sample, this clone was seen a few times. The CDR3 sequence is CASSQTTPQTSGGRNTQYF. The CDR3 DNA reads as TGTGCCAGCAGCCAGACCACCCCTCAGACTAGCGGTGGAAGGAATACGCAGTATTTT. V usage is TRBV4-2 and J usage is TRBJ2-3; the match to TRBD2 covers 9 bases. Germline V CDR1 and CDR2: LGHNA, YNFKEQ. V lost 3 bases, J lost 7 bases, and 20 bases stayed unmatched. The CDR3 has 19 amino acids.

This chain links TRBV7-9 with TRBJ2-3, with 10 bases identical to TRBD2. The V gene's germline CDR1 is SEHNR and CDR2 FQNEAQ (reference sequence). The CDR3 contains 16 residues. After removal of 5 bases from V and 0 bases from J, the junction contained 5 bases not matched to a gene. In DNA form, the CDR3 reads TGTGCCAGCAGCCCCACTAGCGGGATCAGCACAGATACGCAGTATTTT. It specifies CASSPTSGISTDTQYF.

In this sample, this clone turned up a few times. The chain recombines TRBV21-1 with TRBJ2-7; TRBD1 was called by the table and not checked on the DNA. TRBV21-1 is described as a pseudogene. The CDR3 consists of 16 residues. This chain's CDR3 is CASCSDPGQGDYEQYF. The CDR3 nucleotides are TGTGCCAGCTGCTCCGATCCGGGACAGGGGGACTACGAGCAGTACTTC.